A single sample is the source of the 11 T cell receptor beta chains below, sequenced in a study of cytomegalovirus exposure and HLA in healthy donors. Here immunoSEQ multiplex PCR was the method, and the copy in TCRdb shows in-frame clones only, minus some. The sample has over 150,000 clones, 75% to 90% seen once; the top ten hold approximately 2.2%. The specimen sequenced was PBMCs. All receptors come from a woman under 30 in good health and CMV-seronegative.

V gene TRBV7-2 combines with J gene TRBJ2-3; TRBD2 matches 9 bases. Germline V CDR1 and CDR2: SGHTA, FQGNSA. The length of the CDR3 is 17 residues. V trimming: 6 bases; J trimming: 0 bases; junction bases outside the gene matches: 10. The CDR3 DNA is TGTGCCAGCAGTTATCCAATAGCGGGGGCTAGCACAGATACGCAGTATTTT. It yields the protein CASSYPIAGASTDTQYF.

This rearrangement joins TRBV9 to TRBJ2-3; 8 nucleotides align to TRBD2. The CDR3 totals 13 residues. CDR1 is SGDLS and CDR2 is YYNGEE in the germline V gene. J gave up 9 bases and V 5 bases, and 8 bases lay outside the gene matches. In DNA, the CDR3 is TGTGCCAGCAGGAGTAGCGGGACCGCCACGCAGTATTTT. It specifies CASRSSGTATQYF.

The gene calls are TRBV2 and TRBJ2-1; 8 bases align to TRBD1. V was pared by 6 bases and J by 5 bases, with 9 bases of the junction left unmatched. Looked up from germline, CDR1 is SNHLY and CDR2 is FYNNEI. This CDR3 is 15 amino acids long. The CDR3 DNA reads as TGTGCCAGCAGGGGTACGACAGGGGCAAACAATGAGCAGTTCTTC. Amino acid sequence: CASRGTTGANNEQFF.

The chain recombines TRBV13 with TRBJ2-7; the match to TRBD1 covers 11 bases. The CDR3 consists of 15 residues. V was pared by 5 bases and J by 6 bases, with 9 bases of the junction left unmatched. Germline loops: CDR1 PRHDT, CDR2 FYEKMQ (reference sequence). This CDR3 is CASSHRGTGGVEQYF. The CDR3 region has the DNA TGTGCCAGCAGCCACAGAGGGACAGGGGGGGTCGAGCAGTACTTC.

The rearrangement joins TRBV9 to TRBJ1-2; TRBD1 agrees at 8 bases. V was clipped by 0 bases and J by 2 bases; unmatched bases: 12. The CDR3 totals 18 residues. The V gene's germline CDR1 is SGDLS and CDR2 YYNGEE. The CDR3 coding sequence is TGTGCCAGCAGCGTAGCAATTGACGACAGGGGAGGCAACTATGGCTACACCTTC. Its translation is CASSVAIDDRGGNYGYTF.

The J gene is TRBJ1-2, the V gene TRBV5-4; tentatively, D is TRBD1 (6 bases). CDR3 length: 16 amino acids. Germline CDR1 is SGHNT and CDR2 is YYREEE (reference sequence). V was clipped by 0 bases and J by 4 bases, with 16 bases between them. CDR3 sequence: CASSLASGGGGYGYTF. The CDR3 DNA reads TGTGCCAGCAGCTTGGCCAGTGGAGGGGGGGGCTATGGCTACACCTTC.

The V call is TRBV18, the J call TRBJ2-7; TRBD2 might be the D (5 bases). Germline V gene data show CDR1 as KGHSH and CDR2 as LQKENI. The CDR3 covers 14 residues. The V and J ends lost 3 bases and 1 base respectively, with 10 bases between them. CDR3 sequence: CASSPNSASYEQYF. DNA for the CDR3: TGTGCCAGCTCACCCAATAGCGCTTCCTACGAGCAGTACTTC.

The chain combines TRBV30 with TRBJ1-3, with no clear D. This CDR3 region has 14 residues. Germline CDR1 GTSNPN, CDR2 SVGIG (reference sequence). Trimming left V 0 bases short and J 2 bases short, with 8 bases between. The CDR3 DNA sequence: TGTGCCTGGAGTGTCGGGGTGGCTGGAAACACCATATATTTT. Its translation is CAWSVGVAGNTIYF.

The rearrangement links TRBV5-6 to TRBJ2-7, with a possible D match to TRBD2 (5 bases). The germline V gene has CDR1 SGHDT and CDR2 YYEEEE. CDR3 length: 13 amino acids. V lost 3 bases and J lost 7, with 14 bases in between. The CDR3 here is CASSSDYRGEQYF. CDR3 nucleotides: TGTGCCAGCAGCTCTGACTATCGCGGTGAGCAGTACTTC.

The chain employs TRBV6-1 and TRBJ1-1, with 8 bases matching TRBD1. The V gene's germline CDR1 is MNHNS and CDR2 SASEGT. The CDR3 has 15 residues. After removal of 8 bases from V and 1 base from J, the junction contained 9 bases not matched to a gene. The CDR3 loop is CASFGTGSRNTEAFF. DNA of the CDR3: TGTGCCAGCTTCGGGACAGGAAGTCGGAACACTGAAGCTTTCTTT.

This clone was counted once. V and J are TRBV13 and TRBJ1-1; D is uncertain. The CDR3 runs to 13 residues. V was clipped by 5 bases and J by 1 base, with 8 bases between them. Germline CDR1 is PRHDT and CDR2 is FYEKMQ (reference sequence). For the CDR3, the DNA is TGTGCCAGCAGCCGCCGGTGGAACACTGAAGCTTTCTTT. It yields the protein CASSRRWNTEAFF.